What follows describes a single T cell receptor (beta chain). Generated by immunoSEQ multiplex PCR, the TCRdb table keeps only in-frame clones and is missing some. Found here are more than 50,000 clones, 80% to 90% of them singletons; the top ten hold roughly 2.6%. The data stem from a study of T cell changes during pregnancy in multiple sclerosis. Between the trimmed V and J ends, which lost 4 bases and 2 bases, there was a span of 17 bases. Germline CDR1 reads LGHNA; CDR2 reads YSLEER. This CDR3 is built from 16 residues. The gene calls are TRBV4-3 and TRBJ2-5; possibly TRBD1 for D (5 bases). The receptor's source is a female donor with multiple sclerosis, enrolled in a pregnancy study. The material was peripheral blood, obtained in the first trimester of pregnancy. The CDR3 region has the DNA TGCGCCAGCAGCCCTAACAAATTAGGGGCTCAAGAGACCCAGTACTTC. This gives the protein CASSPNKLGAQETQYF.